These 28 T cell receptor beta chains were sequenced from one sample in a study of cytomegalovirus exposure and HLA in healthy donors. Use of 60 Vbeta and 13 Jbeta primers characterized the PCR. This table comes from immunoSEQ multiplex PCR, and its TCRdb copy is limited to in-frame clones, with some not included. The sample records 100,000 to 150,000 clones, over 80% being singletons. The sample was PBMCs. These receptors were collected from a boy aged 10-17 years in good health and CMV-seronegative.

This rearrangement joins TRBV27 to TRBJ2-7, with 7 bases matching TRBD2. This CDR3 has 14 residues. The trim removed 2 bases at V and 5 bases at J, leaving 6 bases unmatched. CDR1 is MNHEY, CDR2 SMNVEV, per germline (reference sequence). The CDR3 sequence is CASSLAGVDDEQYF. DNA of the CDR3: TGTGCCAGCAGTTTAGCGGGAGTAGACGACGAGCAGTACTTC.

This chain connects TRBV6-5 to TRBJ2-3, with 12 bases aligning to TRBD2. Germline values: CDR1 MNHEY, CDR2 SVGAGI. The CDR3 is 14 amino acids. V trimming: 7 bases; J trimming: 9 bases; junction bases outside the gene matches: 8. The CDR3 loop is CASNRLAGDPTQYF. CDR3 in DNA: TGTGCCAGCAACAGACTAGCGGGAGACCCCACGCAGTATTTT.

This clone has just one count. The CDR3 sequence: CASRTSGTAYEQYF. In DNA form, the CDR3 reads TGTGCCAGCAGGACCTCCGGGACAGCCTACGAGCAGTACTTC. This rearrangement joins TRBV7-2 to TRBJ2-7; 7 nucleotides line up with TRBD1. The length of the CDR3 is 14 residues. J was trimmed by 2 bases and V by 6 bases; bases with no gene match: 7. Germline assignment: CDR1 SGHTA and CDR2 FQGNSA.

This sequence joins TRBV15 and TRBJ2-7; a weak D match, TRBD2 (5 bases). Germline V gives CDR1 LNHNV, CDR2 YYDKDF (reference sequence). The V and J ends lost 6 bases and 1 base respectively, with 13 bases between them. The CDR3 consists of 14 residues. The DNA of the CDR3 is TGTGCCACCAGTAGCCAGCGGAGTTCCTACGAGCAGTACTTC. Translation gives CATSSQRSSYEQYF.

The J gene is TRBJ2-2, the V gene TRBV7-8, with TRBD2 identical over 15 bases. This CDR3 region has 19 residues. The V gene's germline CDR1 is SGHVS and CDR2 FQNEAQ. V trimming: 5 bases; J trimming: 5 bases; junction bases outside the gene matches: 12. In DNA form, the CDR3 reads TGTGCCAGCAGCCCTGGCCAGGGACTAGCGGGAGGTATAACCGGGGAGCTGTTTTTT. Translating gives CASSPGQGLAGGITGELFF.

The chain uses TRBV10-3 and TRBJ2-1, with 13 bases lining up with TRBD2. Trimming took 6 bases from V and 4 from J; bases not matched to a gene: 3. Germline V lookup: CDR1 ENHRY, CDR2 SYGVKD. The CDR3 loop spans 15 amino acids. This CDR3 reads CAIRGTSGVYNEQFF. CDR3 coding DNA: TGTGCCATCAGGGGGACTAGCGGGGTATACAATGAGCAGTTCTTC.

The rearrangement links TRBV7-9 to TRBJ2-7, with a weak D call TRBD1 (5 bases). Per the germline V gene, CDR1 is SEHNR and CDR2 is FQNEAQ (reference sequence). V was pared by 4 bases and J by 5 bases, with 6 bases between. The CDR3 is made up of 11 amino acids. CDR3 bases: TGTGCCAGCAGCTCAGGGAACGAGCAGTACTTC. Translated, it gives CASSSGNEQYF.

V gene TRBV7-2 combines with J gene TRBJ1-1; no clear D. With 3 bases removed from V and 0 bases from J, the gap between germline ends came to 11 bases. This CDR3 has 15 amino acids. Looked up from germline, CDR1 is SGHTA and CDR2 is FQGNSA. In nucleotides, the CDR3 is TGTGCCAGCAGCTTTTCCCCGGGGATGAACACTGAAGCTTTCTTT. It encodes CASSFSPGMNTEAFF.

The chain couples TRBV13 to TRBJ2-7; the D is unclear. Germline CDR1 and CDR2: PRHDT and FYEKMQ (reference sequence). This CDR3 contains 12 residues. Between the trimmed V and J ends, which lost 3 bases and 6 bases, there was a span of 9 bases. The CDR3 loop reads CASSFLRSEQYF. As DNA, the CDR3 is TGTGCCAGCAGCTTTCTCCGTTCCGAGCAGTACTTC.

CDR3 amino acids: CASSSGLRGGEETQYF. In DNA, the CDR3 is TGCGCCAGCAGCTCGGGGCTTCGGGGAGGGGAAGAGACCCAGTACTTC. The rearrangement joins TRBV5-1 to TRBJ2-5; 7 bases line up with TRBD2. The CDR3 has 16 residues. J lost 3 bases, V lost 3 bases, and 11 bases had no gene match. CDR1 is SGHRS, CDR2 YFSETQ, per germline.

This sequence joins TRBV29-1 and TRBJ2-7, with 7 bases that match TRBD1. Looked up from germline, CDR1 is SQVTM and CDR2 is ANQGSEA. The CDR3 consists of 13 residues. The V gene end was trimmed by 4 bases and the J gene end by 6 bases; junction bases not matched to a gene: 9. CDR3 region: CSVGVRGRGEQYF. DNA for the CDR3: TGCAGCGTTGGAGTGAGGGGGCGCGGCGAGCAGTACTTC.

The V and J genes are TRBV5-6 and TRBJ1-2; D possibly corresponds to TRBD1 (5 bases). Germline assignment: CDR1 SGHDT and CDR2 YYEEEE. CDR3 length equals 14 residues. The V and J ends lost 4 bases and 7 bases respectively, with 17 bases between them. Here the CDR3 reads CASSPGGSLVGYTF. The CDR3 DNA reads TGTGCCAGCAGCCCGGGGGGGTCTCTCGTTGGCTACACCTTC.

J is TRBJ2-5 and V is TRBV5-6; 8 bases map to TRBD2. CDR1 and CDR2 (germline): SGHDT, YYEEEE. V gave up 1 base and J gave up 4 bases; unmatched junction bases: 6. This CDR3 region has 15 residues. CDR3 sequence reads: CASSLYGGGGETQYF. CDR3 DNA sequence: TGTGCCAGCAGCTTGTACGGGGGGGGCGGAGAGACCCAGTACTTC.

The chain employs TRBV9 and TRBJ2-7; D remains ambiguous. The CDR3 totals 15 residues. Germline V lookup: CDR1 SGDLS, CDR2 YYNGEE. V lost 0 bases and J 2 bases, leaving 12 bases between the germline ends. The CDR3 here is CASSVGGQETYEQYF. The CDR3 nucleotides are TGTGCCAGCAGCGTAGGCGGTCAAGAGACCTACGAGCAGTACTTC.

This clone is a singleton in its sample. CDR3 amino acids: CASSIPRGELFF. The CDR3 DNA sequence: TGTGCCAGTAGTATCCCTAGGGGGGAGCTGTTTTTT. This sequence joins TRBV19 and TRBJ2-2; D is unresolved. Germline-derived CDR1 and CDR2 are LNHDA and SQIVND (reference sequence). V lost 3 bases to trimming and J lost 8 bases, with 7 bases between them. CDR3 size: 12 residues.

This chain links TRBV6-1 with TRBJ1-2; TRBD1 is a possible D gene (5 bases). The V end lost 4 bases, the J end lost 3 bases, and 18 bases lay between the germline ends. The CDR3 sequence is 16 residues long. Germline V gene lookup returns CDR1 MNHNS and CDR2 SASEGT. The CDR3 DNA sequence: TGTGCCAGCAGTGCTGACAGTCGACTTCCAGACTATGGCTACACCTTC. Protein sequence: CASSADSRLPDYGYTF.

Only a few counts were recorded for this clone. J is TRBJ2-3 and V is TRBV5-1; perhaps TRBD2 as D (5 bases). Trimming cost V 0 bases and J 4 bases, with 21 bases left between them. The CDR3 has 18 residues. Germline-derived CDR1 and CDR2 are SGHRS and YFSETQ. The CDR3 here is CASSLAVSSKSQSDTQYF. In nucleotides, the CDR3 is TGCGCCAGCAGCTTGGCTGTTTCTAGCAAATCGCAGTCAGATACGCAGTATTTT.

V and J are TRBV5-4 and TRBJ2-5, with TRBD2 identical over 12 bases. The germline CDR1 and CDR2 sequences are SGHNT and YYREEE (reference sequence). This CDR3 region has 16 residues. With V trimmed by 1 base and J by 5 bases, 6 bases remained unmatched. CDR3 in amino acids: CASSLWTTSGSETQYF. The CDR3 nucleotides read TGTGCCAGCAGCTTGTGGACGACTAGCGGGAGTGAGACCCAGTACTTC.

The CDR3: CASSQEGGSMNTEAFF. Here the CDR3 DNA reads TGTGCCAGCAGCCAAGAGGGAGGAAGTATGAACACTGAAGCTTTCTTT. V usage is TRBV4-2 and J usage is TRBJ1-1; D unclear. The ends were cut back, 0 bases at V and 0 bases at J, with 11 bases in the middle. The CDR3 length is 16 residues. Germline V gene sequence: CDR1 LGHNA, CDR2 YNFKEQ.

The rearrangement uses TRBV14 and TRBJ2-1; 7 bases are shared with TRBD2. This CDR3 region has 16 residues. Germline V gene data show CDR1 as SGHDN and CDR2 as FVKESK. After removal of 1 base from V and 0 bases from J, the junction contained 3 bases not matched to a gene. This chain's CDR3 is CASSQVSGLSYNEQFF. CDR3 sequence (DNA): TGTGCCAGCAGCCAAGTTAGCGGGCTCTCCTACAATGAGCAGTTCTTC. The full variable domain, rest sourced from reference TRBV14 and TRBJ2-1, is EAGVTQFPSHSVIEKGQTVTLRCDPISGHDNLYWYRRVMGKEIKFLLHFVKESKQDESGMPNNRFLAERTGGTYSTLKVQPAELEDSGVYFCASSQVSGLSYNEQFFGPGTRLTVL.

The count of this clone is one. The rearrangement links TRBV7-9 to TRBJ2-2; D is perhaps TRBD1 (6 bases). The germline V gene encodes CDR1 SEHNR and CDR2 FQNEAQ (reference sequence). Between the trimmed V and J ends, which lost 5 bases and 5 bases, there was a span of 12 bases. This CDR3 has 14 amino acids. Written as DNA, the CDR3 is TGTGCCAGCAGCGCTTGGACAGAGACCGGGGAGCTGTTTTTT. This gives the protein CASSAWTETGELFF.

The chain has TRBV5-1 and TRBJ2-3, with TRBD1 matching 9 bases. The ends lost 0 bases at V and 2 bases at J; junction bases unmatched: 7. Germline lookup yields CDR1 SGHRS and CDR2 YFSETQ. The CDR3 totals 17 residues. The CDR3 DNA follows: TGCGCCAGCAGCTTGGTGACAGGGGGGCTACTCACAGATACGCAGTATTTT. It translates to CASSLVTGGLLTDTQYF.

This clone was detected only a few times. This chain links TRBV5-6 with TRBJ2-1; D ambiguous. CDR3 length: 14 amino acids. Germline V CDR1 and CDR2: SGHDT, YYEEEE. The V and J ends lost 4 bases and 0 bases respectively, with 8 bases between them. CDR3 amino acids: CASSPISSYNEQFF. In nucleotides, the CDR3 is TGTGCCAGCAGCCCAATTAGCTCCTACAATGAGCAGTTCTTC.

The chain is built from TRBV7-6 and TRBJ2-2; D is unclear. CDR1 is SGHVS and CDR2 is FNYEAQ in the germline V gene. This CDR3 is built from 14 residues. The germline V and J ends were trimmed by 3 bases and 4 bases, with 9 bases remaining between them. The CDR3 protein is CASSFGDGTGELFF. The CDR3 coding sequence is TGTGCCAGCAGCTTCGGTGATGGCACCGGGGAGCTGTTTTTT.

J is TRBJ2-1 and V is TRBV7-6; D perhaps matches TRBD2 (5 bases). The V gene's germline CDR1 is SGHVS and CDR2 FNYEAQ. The CDR3 covers 13 residues. The ends were cut back, 5 bases at V and 2 bases at J, with 7 bases in the middle. The CDR3: CASSPGTYNEQFF. The CDR3 region has the DNA TGTGCCAGCAGCCCCGGGACCTACAATGAGCAGTTCTTC.

As regards this clone: Other DNA sequences in the same sample also yield this CDR3. V usage is TRBV27 and J usage is TRBJ1-5; a possible D gene is TRBD1 (6 bases). The length of the CDR3 is 14 residues. Per the germline V gene, CDR1 is MNHEY and CDR2 is SMNVEV (reference sequence). The V and J ends lost 0 bases and 4 bases respectively, with 7 bases between them. The CDR3 DNA follows: TGTGCCAGCAGTTTATCAGGGGGTAATCAGCCCCAGCATTTT. Protein: CASSLSGGNQPQHF.

This chain joins TRBV6-5 and TRBJ1-2; D is undetermined. V was cut by 6 bases and J by 3 bases, with 14 bases left in between. The CDR3 runs 14 residues. Germline V gene data show CDR1 as MNHEY and CDR2 as SVGAGI. This chain's CDR3 is CASSSDMSHYGYTF. Here the CDR3 DNA reads TGTGCCAGCAGCTCCGACATGAGCCACTATGGCTACACCTTC.

This sequence joins TRBV6-1 and TRBJ2-4; D may be TRBD1 (6 bases). CDR1 is MNHNS, CDR2 SASEGT, per germline. Trimming took 7 bases from V and 8 from J, leaving 18 bases between them. The CDR3 is made up of 14 amino acids. The CDR3 region is CASTSGDKVHIQYF. CDR3 sequence (DNA): TGTGCCAGCACATCCGGGGACAAGGTACACATTCAGTACTTC.